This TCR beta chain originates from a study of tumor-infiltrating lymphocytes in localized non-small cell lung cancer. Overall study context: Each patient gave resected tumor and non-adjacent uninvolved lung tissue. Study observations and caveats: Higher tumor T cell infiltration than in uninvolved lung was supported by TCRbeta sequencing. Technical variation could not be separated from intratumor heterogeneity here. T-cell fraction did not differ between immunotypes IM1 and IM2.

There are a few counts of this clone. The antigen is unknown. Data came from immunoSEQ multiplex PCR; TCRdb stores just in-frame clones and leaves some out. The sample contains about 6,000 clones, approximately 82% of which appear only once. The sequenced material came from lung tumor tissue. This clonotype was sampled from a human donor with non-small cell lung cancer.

CDR3 DNA: TGTGCCAGCAGCTTAGCGAATACCGGGGACTCCACCTTC. It encodes CASSLANTGDSTF. This chain links TRBV7-2 with TRBJ1-2; TRBD1 might be the D (5 bases). The V gene lost 0 bases and the J gene lost 13 bases, with 15 bases spanning the gap. This CDR3 is built from 13 residues. Looked up from germline, CDR1 is SGHTA and CDR2 is FQGNSA.